Each of the 28 T cell receptor beta chains below was sequenced from the same sample in a study of cytomegalovirus exposure and HLA in healthy donors. The PCR employed 60 Vbeta primers together with 13 Jbeta primers. The assay was immunoSEQ multiplex PCR, and TCRdb's table has in-frame clones only and misses some. The data include 110,000 to 150,000 clones; the top ten clones carry approximately 2.5%. Material: PBMCs. Receptors originate from a man in his forties in good health and CMV-seronegative.

Concerning this clone: Other nucleotide sequences in the sample specify the same CDR3. The rearrangement joins TRBV11-2 to TRBJ2-7; a possible D gene is TRBD2 (6 bases). The CDR3 length is 15 residues. The V end was cut by 6 bases, the J end by 3 bases, with 18 bases between. Germline-derived CDR1 and CDR2 are SGHAT and FQNNGV. The chain's CDR3 is CASRQPGLIVYEQYF. For the CDR3, the DNA is TGTGCCAGCAGACAGCCGGGACTTATCGTCTACGAGCAGTACTTC.

This chain connects TRBV5-5 to TRBJ2-7, with 7 bases that match TRBD1. Trimming took 4 bases from V and 0 from J; bases not matched to a gene: 4. Germline-derived CDR1 and CDR2 are SGHKS and YYEKEE (reference sequence). This CDR3 spans 14 amino acids. The CDR3 nucleotides read TGTGCCAGCAGCCGGGACAGTTTCTCCTACGAGCAGTACTTC. Its translation is CASSRDSFSYEQYF.

The chain recombines TRBV12-5 with TRBJ2-2; the match to TRBD2 covers 7 bases. Trimming removed 6 bases from V and 0 bases from J; junction bases left unmatched: 7. Germline CDR1 and CDR2: LGHNT and FRNRAP. The CDR3 covers 16 residues. Here the CDR3 reads CASGPLGGTNTGELFF. CDR3 sequence (DNA): TGTGCTAGTGGCCCCCTCGGGGGGACGAACACCGGGGAGCTGTTTTTT.

The chain uses TRBV5-6 and TRBJ1-3, with a possible D match to TRBD1 (6 bases). Germline values: CDR1 SGHDT, CDR2 YYEEEE. This CDR3 comprises 14 residues. With 4 bases removed from V and 0 bases from J, the gap between germline ends came to 8 bases. CDR3 region: CASSGRGSGNTIYF. The DNA of the CDR3 is TGTGCCAGCAGCGGCAGGGGCTCTGGAAACACCATATATTTT.

The chain couples TRBV18 to TRBJ2-3; D gene ambiguous. Trimming cost V 3 bases and J 9 bases, with 19 bases left between them. From germline, CDR1 is KGHSH and CDR2 LQKENI. The CDR3 is made up of 15 amino acids. The CDR3 DNA follows: TGTGCCAGCTCACCGGCCAGGCCAGACGCACCCACGCAGTATTTT. This encodes CASSPARPDAPTQYF. Using reference TRBV18 and TRBJ2-3 for the parts outside the CDR3, the full variable domain is NAGVMQNPRHLVRRRGQEARLRCSPMKGHSHVYWYRQLPEEGLKFMVYLQKENIIDESGMPKERFSAEFPKEGPSILRIQQVVRGDSAAYFCASSPARPDAPTQYFGPGTRLTVL.

The V and J genes are TRBV6-5 and TRBJ1-2; TRBD1 matches at 8 bases. Germline loops: CDR1 MNHEY, CDR2 SVGAGI. Unmatched junction bases numbered 9, after V lost 5 bases and J lost 7 bases. The CDR3 totals 14 residues. Written as DNA, the CDR3 is TGTGCCAGCAGTCCACAGACAGGGGTCAGTGGCTACACCTTC. Amino acids: CASSPQTGVSGYTF.

The chain employs TRBV6-6 and TRBJ2-5; TRBD1 aligns across 9 bases. This CDR3 is built from 15 residues. The germline V gene encodes CDR1 MNHNY and CDR2 SVGAGI (reference sequence). V dropped 5 bases and J dropped 4; count of bases not matched to a gene: 8. CDR3 in DNA: TGTGCCAGCAGTAAACCGGGACAGGGAGGAGAGACCCAGTACTTC. Protein product: CASSKPGQGGETQYF.

The chain is built from TRBV2 and TRBJ1-1, with TRBD1 identical over 10 bases. Germline V CDR1 and CDR2: SNHLY, FYNNEI. This CDR3 comprises 13 residues. J lost 10 bases, V lost 3 bases, and 5 bases had no gene match. The CDR3: CASSDYRDRGAFF. As DNA, the CDR3 is TGTGCCAGCAGTGATTACCGGGACAGGGGAGCTTTCTTT.

This rearrangement joins TRBV6-5 to TRBJ2-3, with D perhaps TRBD2 (6 bases). There are 15 residues in the CDR3. V was shortened by 11 bases and J by 2 bases, with 20 bases between the two germline ends. Looked up from germline, CDR1 is MNHEY and CDR2 is SVGAGI. Here the CDR3 DNA reads TGTGCCTCCTACCCACTAGCTCGGCCCACAGATACGCAGTATTTT. This encodes CASYPLARPTDTQYF.

The J gene is TRBJ2-3, the V gene TRBV10-3, with 9 positions matching TRBD2. Germline CDR1 is ENHRY and CDR2 is SYGVKD. Trimming removed 2 bases from V and 4 bases from J; junction bases left unmatched: 4. The CDR3 runs 15 residues. The CDR3 nucleotides are TGTGCCATCAGTGAGCCTAGCGGGGTGTCAGATACGCAGTATTTT. This encodes CAISEPSGVSDTQYF.

The rearrangement joins TRBV2 to TRBJ1-6; 9 bases match TRBD1. The CDR3 has 14 residues. CDR1 and CDR2 from the germline V gene are SNHLY and FYNNEI. Losses at the gene ends were 6 bases for V and 8 bases for J; bases not matched to a gene: 5. The CDR3 loop reads CASRLWTGDSPLHF. CDR3 DNA: TGTGCCAGCAGACTTTGGACAGGGGATTCACCCCTCCACTTT.

The chain combines TRBV5-4 with TRBJ2-5; 7 positions match TRBD1. Germline-derived CDR1 and CDR2 are SGHNT and YYREEE (reference sequence). The V segment lost 3 bases and the J segment 2 bases; nucleotides outside the gene matches: 4. The CDR3 is 14 residues long. This CDR3 reads CASSSGQEQETQYF. CDR3 bases: TGTGCCAGCAGCTCTGGACAGGAACAAGAGACCCAGTACTTC.

The chain carries TRBV27 and TRBJ2-7; a possible D gene is TRBD1 (6 bases). Trimming took 3 bases from V and 7 from J, leaving 13 bases between them. The germline CDR1 and CDR2 sequences are MNHEY and SMNVEV (reference sequence). This CDR3 is 13 amino acids long. CDR3 residues: CASSFSPQGEQYF. Here the CDR3 DNA reads TGTGCCAGCAGTTTCTCGCCTCAGGGGGAGCAGTACTTC.

V usage is TRBV6-5 and J usage is TRBJ1-2; TRBD1 matches 7 bases. V shed 4 bases, J shed 3 bases, and the junction held 8 bases outside the gene matches. Germline V lookup: CDR1 MNHEY, CDR2 SVGAGI. The CDR3 is made up of 15 amino acids. The CDR3 reads CASSSRQGHDYGYTF. For the CDR3, the DNA is TGTGCCAGCAGTTCCAGACAGGGCCACGACTATGGCTACACCTTC.

The CDR3 bases are TGCGCCAGCAGCTTACTAGCGCCCGGGGCTGAGACCCAGTACTTC. This codes for CASSLLAPGAETQYF. The rearrangement joins TRBV5-1 to TRBJ2-5; 7 bases map to TRBD2. The junction had 9 bases not matched to a gene; V was cut back by 2 bases and J by 5 bases. Germline V lookup: CDR1 SGHRS, CDR2 YFSETQ. The CDR3 covers 15 residues.

The chain is built from TRBV28 and TRBJ2-7, with D perhaps TRBD1 (5 bases). V lost 4 bases to trimming and J lost 4 bases, with 14 bases between them. This CDR3 is built from 14 residues. Germline V gene sequence: CDR1 MDHEN, CDR2 SYDVKM. CDR3 nucleotides: TGTGCCAGCAGTTCCCGAGACAGAAATTACGAGCAGTACTTC. Amino acids: CASSSRDRNYEQYF.

The rearrangement uses TRBV10-3 and TRBJ2-2, with D perhaps TRBD1 (6 bases). The CDR3 consists of 15 residues. CDR1 ENHRY and CDR2 SYGVKD come from the germline V gene. V gave up 5 bases and J gave up 3 bases, with 13 bases separating them. CDR3 sequence: CAISRQDPDTGELFF. DNA for the CDR3: TGTGCCATCAGTCGACAGGACCCGGACACCGGGGAGCTGTTTTTT.

As regards this clone: Within the sample, other DNA sequences also encode this same CDR3. The rearrangement links TRBV29-1 to TRBJ2-7; D might be TRBD2 (5 bases). Germline CDR1 SQVTM, CDR2 ANQGSEA. Between the trimmed V and J ends, which lost 0 bases and 3 bases, there was a span of 12 bases. The CDR3 sequence is 14 residues long. CDR3 loop: CSVEDPSGSYEQYF. CDR3 in DNA: TGCAGCGTTGAAGACCCTTCGGGAAGCTACGAGCAGTACTTC.

The chain is built from TRBV25-1 and TRBJ1-1; TRBD1 agrees at 10 bases. CDR1 is MGHDK, CDR2 SYGVNS, per germline. J gave up 1 base and V 4 bases, and 0 bases lay outside the gene matches. This CDR3 has 14 amino acids. This chain's CDR3 is CASSGQGANTEAFF. CDR3 in DNA: TGTGCCAGCAGTGGACAGGGGGCGAACACTGAAGCTTTCTTT.

The V gene is TRBV9, the J gene TRBJ2-3; unclear D gene. The ends were cut back, 4 bases at V and 2 bases at J, with 17 bases in the middle. Looked up from germline, CDR1 is SGDLS and CDR2 is YYNGEE. The CDR3 has 16 amino acids. The CDR3 nucleotides are TGTGCCAGCAGCCCTTTAGTTTTTAAAGCCACAGATACGCAGTATTTT. Encoded protein: CASSPLVFKATDTQYF.

The CDR3 here is CASSDSLVQMIDGYTF. Written as DNA, the CDR3 is TGTGCCAGCAGTGACTCACTCGTTCAAATGATAGATGGCTACACCTTC. V gene TRBV25-1 combines with J gene TRBJ1-2, with D unresolved. CDR1 is MGHDK and CDR2 is SYGVNS in the germline V gene. V lost 3 bases and J lost 6, with 20 bases in between. This CDR3 region has 16 residues.

The V call is TRBV27, the J call TRBJ1-1; 10 bases match TRBD1. V was pared by 6 bases and J by 6 bases, with 7 bases of the junction left unmatched. Germline V gene sequence: CDR1 MNHEY, CDR2 SMNVEV (reference sequence). This CDR3 has 14 residues. The CDR3, as DNA: TGTGCCAGCAGACGGACAGGGGGAGGTCCTGAAGCTTTCTTT. Translation gives CASRRTGGGPEAFF.

The rearrangement joins TRBV2 to TRBJ1-4; 7 positions match TRBD1. V dropped 5 bases and J dropped 1; count of bases not matched to a gene: 4. This CDR3 has 15 amino acids. The germline V gene encodes CDR1 SNHLY and CDR2 FYNNEI. The CDR3, as DNA: TGTGCCAGCAGTTATAGGGACAGAACTAATGAAAAACTGTTTTTT. Translation: CASSYRDRTNEKLFF.

V gene TRBV18 combines with J gene TRBJ1-5, with 7 positions matching TRBD1. CDR1 KGHSH and CDR2 LQKENI come from the germline V gene. The CDR3 length is 14 residues. Trimming cost V 2 bases and J 5 bases; bases outside gene matches: 3. The CDR3 protein is CASSPDRDDQPQHF. CDR3 sequence (DNA): TGTGCCAGCTCACCAGACAGGGATGATCAGCCCCAGCATTTT.

This chain connects TRBV4-1 to TRBJ2-3, with D maybe TRBD2 (6 bases). The V end lost 3 bases, the J end lost 0 bases, and 13 bases lay between the germline ends. The CDR3 is 16 residues long. Germline values: CDR1 MGHRA, CDR2 YSYEKL. CDR3 coding DNA: TGCGCCAGCAGCCACGCTTTCGGGGGTAGCACAGATACGCAGTATTTT. Translating gives CASSHAFGGSTDTQYF.

CDR3 in DNA: TGTGCCAGCAGTCCCGCGGGACCCTCCAGAAATGAAAAACTGTTTTTT. It translates to CASSPAGPSRNEKLFF. V and J are TRBV28 and TRBJ1-4; perhaps TRBD1 as D (5 bases). CDR1 is MDHEN, CDR2 SYDVKM, per germline. Between the trimmed V and J ends, which lost 5 bases and 5 bases, there was a span of 18 bases. This CDR3 has 16 residues.

The V call is TRBV6-5, the J call TRBJ2-5; D call uncertain. This CDR3 spans 13 amino acids. The V gene lost 6 bases and the J gene lost 7 bases, with 15 bases spanning the gap. Germline CDR1 is MNHEY and CDR2 is SVGAGI. In DNA form, the CDR3 reads TGTGCCAGCAGAGATGAAAGCGTAGTGACCCAGTACTTC. Encoded protein: CASRDESVVTQYF.

The chain joins TRBV7-6 to TRBJ2-2, with TRBD2 matching 8 bases. J gave up 1 base and V 5 bases, and 9 bases lay outside the gene matches. Per germline, CDR1 SGHVS and CDR2 FNYEAQ. This CDR3 region has 17 residues. CDR3 DNA sequence: TGTGCCAGCAGCCCGGGAGCGGGGGAAATGAACACCGGGGAGCTGTTTTTT. Translated: CASSPGAGEMNTGELFF.